This T cell receptor (beta chain) was profiled in a study of technical replicates of blood from four donors. The CDR3 spans 16 residues. The J segment lost 7 bases and the V segment lost 0 bases, leaving 9 bases of the junction unmatched. Germline V gives CDR1 MNHEY, CDR2 SVGAGI. Clones were read by immunoSEQ multiplex PCR, and TCRdb kept only the in-frame ones, dropping some. The table lists 81,000 or so clones, approximately 97% of them singletons. The sequenced material came from T cells isolated from PBMCs. This TCR was sampled from a human donor in good health. This chain uses TRBV6-5 with TRBJ2-3; TRBD2 matches 8 bases. DNA for the CDR3: TGTGCCAGCAGTTACTCCGGGCCGGGAGGGCCTAATACGCAGTATTTT. Its protein product is CASSYSGPGGPNTQYF.